These 10 T cell receptor beta chains share one sample of origin, sequenced in a study of T cells in Graves' hyperthyroidism and ophthalmopathy. Researchers took RNA transcripts and amplified the TCR beta CDR3 regions from them. HTBI primers were used for first-round RT-PCR of the TCR CDR3. TCRdb re-derived calls from the multiplex PCR reads in MiXCR, one entry per CDR3 protein. The table lists around 600,000 distinct CDR3 sequences, about 14% of them singletons. Sequenced: blood. The receptors shown here come from a woman aged 18 to 35 with Graves' ophthalmopathy.

V and J are TRBV14 and TRBJ1-2; a weak D match, TRBD1 (6 bases). Trimming removed 1 base at V and 8 bases at J, with 26 bases between. The CDR3 runs to 18 residues. Germline assignment: CDR1 SGHDN and CDR2 FVKESK. In nucleotides, the CDR3 is TGTGCCAGCAGCCAAGGCTTAGGGGGTTACCCGGGAGGCTACGGCTACACCTTC. It encodes CASSQGLGGYPGGYGYTF.

V usage is TRBV10-1 and J usage is TRBJ2-1; TRBD1 matches at 9 bases. J lost 0 bases, V lost 6 bases, and 15 bases had no gene match. The germline V gene has CDR1 WNHNN and CDR2 SYGVQD (reference sequence). This CDR3 is built from 19 residues. Here the CDR3 DNA reads TGCGCCAGCAGCTTCGACAGGGGGAGTTCTAGCGGCTCCTACAATGAGCAGTTCTTC. Residues: CASSFDRGSSSGSYNEQFF.

This clonotype occurred many times. The V and J genes are TRBV4-1 and TRBJ1-2; no reliable D call. Trimming took off 1 base at V and 4 bases at J, with 19 bases between the two ends. Germline CDR1 MGHRA, CDR2 YSYEKL. This CDR3 has 17 residues. CDR3 residues: CASSQGFPGKRSYGYTF. The CDR3 nucleotides are TGCGCCAGCAGCCAAGGGTTCCCGGGGAAACGTTCCTATGGCTACACCTTC.

In nucleotides, the CDR3 is TGTGCCAGCAGCCCTAACAGAAACTATGGCTACACCTTC. Translation gives CASSPNRNYGYTF. The gene calls are TRBV9 and TRBJ1-2; D is ambiguous. There are 13 residues in the CDR3. Germline CDR1 and CDR2: SGDLS and YYNGEE. Trimming left V 4 bases short and J 2 bases short, with 9 bases between.

In its sample, this clonotype was seen many times. The chain couples TRBV5-1 to TRBJ1-1; weak D call: TRBD1 (6 bases). From germline, CDR1 is SGHRS and CDR2 YFSETQ. The CDR3 has 15 residues. V lost 3 bases and J 3 bases, leaving 15 bases between the germline ends. The CDR3 reads CASSSVGQVHTEAFF. The CDR3 region has the DNA TGCGCCAGCAGCTCCGTGGGACAAGTCCACACTGAAGCTTTCTTT.

The table lists this clonotype with many counts. The chain links TRBV7-8 to TRBJ2-1, with D perhaps assigned TRBD1 or TRBD2 (5 bases each). The germline CDR1 and CDR2 sequences are SGHVS and FQNEAQ. The CDR3 has 12 residues. V was cut by 6 bases and J by 10 bases, with 13 bases left in between. The CDR3 DNA reads TGTGCCAGCAGTACCCGGGACCCCGAGCAGTTCTTC. Amino acids: CASSTRDPEQFF.

This chain joins TRBV5-1 and TRBJ2-5, with TRBD2 matching over 8 bases. CDR1 is SGHRS and CDR2 is YFSETQ in the germline V gene. The CDR3 spans 15 residues. The J segment lost 5 bases and the V segment lost 3 bases, leaving 9 bases of the junction unmatched. CDR3: CASSSSGSFGETQYF. In DNA form, the CDR3 reads TGCGCCAGCAGCTCCAGCGGGAGTTTCGGGGAGACCCAGTACTTC.

The J gene is TRBJ2-1, the V gene TRBV2; 9 bases agree with TRBD2. V lost 2 bases to trimming and J lost 2 bases; unmatched junction nucleotides: 1. The CDR3 is 15 amino acids. Germline V gene data show CDR1 as SNHLY and CDR2 as FYNNEI. Here the CDR3 reads CASSELAGAYNEQFF. As DNA, the CDR3 is TGTGCCAGCAGTGAATTAGCGGGAGCCTACAATGAGCAGTTCTTC.

Concerning this clonotype: This sequence may be a read error, since a much larger clone differs from it by one base. The chain joins TRBV27 to TRBJ1-1, with D possibly being TRBD1 (5 bases). The CDR3 runs 16 residues. Germline CDR1 MNHEY, CDR2 SMNVEV (reference sequence). The DNA for the CDR3 is TGTGCCAGCAGTTCCAACAGGTTTACCATGAACACTGAAGCTCTCTTT. This encodes CASSSNRFTMNTEALF.

Only a few counts were recorded for this clonotype. This chain connects TRBV5-1 to TRBJ2-4, with 11 bases that match TRBD1. The CDR3 sequence is 15 residues long. CDR1 and CDR2 (germline): SGHRS, YFSETQ. With V trimmed by 4 bases and J by 8 bases, 8 bases remained unmatched. The CDR3 DNA reads as TGCGCCAGCAGCGGGGGTAGGGACAGGGGGGACATTCAGTACTTC. The encoded protein is CASSGGRDRGDIQYF.